What follows is one T cell receptor beta chain and its context. The sample belongs to a study of blood T cell repertoires in COVID-19. The CDR3 covers 15 residues. V dropped 4 bases and J dropped 3 bases, with 16 bases sitting between them. Germline CDR1 and CDR2: MDHEN and SYDVKM. Data came from immunoSEQ multiplex PCR; TCRdb stores just in-frame clones and leaves some out. This table holds more than 300,000 clones, approximately 90% found once. Participants spanned ages about 18 to 95 years and resided in fewer than 30 US areas. The study assigned cohorts using participant-reported clinical history. Material for sequencing was PBMCs or T cells enriched from blood (not recorded which). The rearrangement joins TRBV28 to TRBJ2-7; D gene uncertain. The source is a woman under 30 who had recovered from COVID-19. The CDR3 loop reads CASSSITKTFYEQYF. CDR3 coding DNA: TGTGCCAGCAGTTCGATAACCAAAACTTTCTACGAGCAGTACTTC. Full variable domain (remainder filled in from reference TRBV28 and TRBJ2-7): DVKVTQSSRYLVKRTGEKVFLECVQDMDHENMFWYRQDPGLGLRLIYFSYDVKMKEKGDIPEGYSVSREKKERFSLILESASTNQTSMYLCASSSITKTFYEQYFGPGTRLTVT.